Listed here is a single T cell receptor beta chain. Germline V gene lookup returns CDR1 SGHAT and CDR2 FQNNGV. This CDR3 comprises 16 residues. Trimming cost V 5 bases and J 3 bases; bases outside gene matches: 12. This sample was included in a study of control samples from healthy donors and cancer patients. Using immunoSEQ multiplex PCR, the repertoire was profiled, and TCRdb retains in-frame clones only, with some absent. The table has around 180,000 clones, 80% to 90% seen once; the top ten hold about 5.3%. V gene TRBV11-2 combines with J gene TRBJ1-1; 7 bases are shared with TRBD1. This clonotype originated in a young woman in good health. The specimen was blood. The CDR3 DNA sequence: TGTGCCAGCAGCCCGCGGACAGGAAGGAAAGACACTGAAGCTTTCTTT. This encodes CASSPRTGRKDTEAFF.